These 27 T cell receptor beta chains share one sample of origin, sequenced in a study of blood T cells in healthy people across ages (dated by TCRdb to 2014 to 2015). The library was obtained by 5' RACE. Instrument on record: Illumina HiSeq 2500. A second roughly 6 to 12 cycle PCR used a sample-barcoded 5' primer and a J-beta primer mix. TCRdb handled the public reads itself, with Q25 trimming in fastp and clone calling in MiXCR, and kept productive beta chains. Duplicate CDR3 protein sequences are folded into a single record with the most common DNA and genes. The sample includes around 820,000 distinct CDR3 sequences, with roughly 25% observed a single time. The top ten clonotypes cover under 4.5% of the sample. These data were also reused for a study on T cells of mothers and their children.

The sample taken for sequencing was blood. These receptors were collected from a boy aged 10-17 years in good health.

This clonotype was observed a few times. J is TRBJ1-4 and V is TRBV11-2; unclear D gene. Trimming left V 1 base short and J 8 bases short, with 20 bases between. The CDR3 runs to 17 residues. Per germline, CDR1 SGHAT and CDR2 FQNNGV. CDR3 bases: TGTGCCAGCAGCTTAGGTCTCGGACGGTACGCCAAAGAAAAACTGTTTTTT. It translates to CASSLGLGRYAKEKLFF.

This clonotype came up a few times. The chain employs TRBV7-2 and TRBJ2-3; D might be TRBD2 (5 bases). CDR1 is SGHTA, CDR2 FQGNSA, per germline. There are 15 residues in the CDR3. Trimming removed 5 bases at V and 3 bases at J, with 15 bases between. The CDR3 region has the DNA TGTGCCAGCAGCCCCACGGGGTTGGGAACAGATACGCAGTATTTT. Its protein is CASSPTGLGTDTQYF. Together with reference TRBV7-2 and TRBJ2-3, the CDR3 gives the full variable domain: GAGVSQSPSNKVTEKGKDVELRCDPISGHTALYWYRQSLGQGLEFLIYFQGNSAPDKSGLPSDRFSAERTGGSVSTLTIQRTQQEDSAVYLCASSPTGLGTDTQYFGPGTRLTVL.

The table lists this clonotype with a few counts. This chain links TRBV7-2 with TRBJ2-7, with TRBD1 identical over 9 bases. J was trimmed by 5 bases and V by 4 bases; bases with no gene match: 12. CDR1 is SGHTA and CDR2 is FQGNSA in the germline V gene. The CDR3 length is 16 residues. The CDR3 loop is CASSSRTGTGKNEQYF. The CDR3 nucleotides are TGTGCCAGCAGCTCGAGAACCGGGACAGGGAAGAACGAGCAGTACTTC.

The table lists this clonotype with a few counts. V usage is TRBV28 and J usage is TRBJ2-7; the match to TRBD1 covers 8 bases. V lost 6 bases to trimming and J lost 6 bases; unmatched junction nucleotides: 10. The CDR3 is 14 residues long. Germline CDR1 and CDR2: MDHEN and SYDVKM. The CDR3 DNA reads TGTGCCAGCAGCCAATTGGACAGGGATTTCGAGCAGTACTTC. It specifies CASSQLDRDFEQYF.

The chain uses TRBV10-3 and TRBJ2-7, with 8 bases that match TRBD2. Germline V gene lookup returns CDR1 ENHRY and CDR2 SYGVKD. CDR3 length: 15 residues. The V and J ends lost 6 bases and 4 bases, in that order; junction bases with no gene match: 11. CDR3 in DNA: TGTGCCATCAGGGGCGGGAGCGGGGGACAATACGAGCAGTACTTC. Translated: CAIRGGSGGQYEQYF.

The chain recombines TRBV6-6 with TRBJ2-5; the D gene is possibly TRBD2 (6 bases). The J call is doubtful: the DNA matches TRBJ2-7 better. Per germline, CDR1 MNHNY and CDR2 SVGAGI (reference sequence). The CDR3 is 15 residues long. The CDR3 nucleotides are TGTGCCAGCAGTTCTTCCGGGACTCAAATCTACGAGCAGTACTTC. It translates to CASSSSGTQIYEQYF.

This clonotype was detected once. V gene TRBV25-1 combines with J gene TRBJ2-3; D is possibly TRBD2 (6 bases). Trimming removed 2 bases from V and 6 bases from J, with 9 bases in between. CDR3 length: 13 amino acids. Germline CDR1 is MGHDK and CDR2 is SYGVNS. CDR3 DNA: TGTGCCAGCAGTGAAGGGAGGCCGGATACGCAGTATTTT. This encodes CASSEGRPDTQYF.

The V and J genes are TRBV12-3 or TRBV12-4 and TRBJ1-2; D is uncertain. Trimming removed 3 bases at V and 5 bases at J, with 10 bases between. The CDR3 sequence is 13 residues long. The CDR3 DNA sequence: TGTGCCAGCAGTTTTGAGTCACGTTATGGCTACACCTTC. Its protein product is CASSFESRYGYTF.

Concerning this clonotype itself: The junction differs from germline at one of its ends, possibly a read error. V gene TRBV20-1 combines with J gene TRBJ2-7; tentative D call: TRBD2 (6 bases). CDR1 is DFQATT and CDR2 is SNEGSKA in the germline V gene (reference sequence). The length of the CDR3 is 12 residues. The CDR3 region has the DNA TGCAGTGCCCCGACTAGTTTCTACGAGCAGTGCTTC. It codes for CSAPTSFYEQCF.

The sample holds a few counts of this clonotype. The rearrangement links TRBV19 to TRBJ2-3, with 7 bases lining up with TRBD2. This CDR3 comprises 16 residues. After removal of 3 bases from V and 4 bases from J, the junction contained 10 bases not matched to a gene. From germline, CDR1 is LNHDA and CDR2 SQIVND (reference sequence). The CDR3 DNA reads TGTGCCAGTAGTATCGGGGCGGGAGTCGTGGCAGATACGCAGTATTTT. This translates into CASSIGAGVVADTQYF.

This clonotype turned up a few times. V and J are TRBV5-5 and TRBJ2-5; D unresolved. The CDR3 totals 13 residues. V dropped 4 bases and J dropped 1 base, with 8 bases sitting between them. Germline assignment: CDR1 SGHKS and CDR2 YYEKEE (reference sequence). The CDR3 spells CASSGDVQETQYF. The CDR3 DNA reads as TGTGCCAGCAGCGGAGACGTCCAAGAGACCCAGTACTTC.

The chain carries TRBV7-9 and TRBJ2-1; D unclear. The CDR3 is 17 amino acids. The ends were cut back, 1 base at V and 0 bases at J, with 13 bases in the middle. Germline V gene data show CDR1 as SEHNR and CDR2 as FQNEAQ (reference sequence). CDR3 protein: CASSLEALPASYNEQFF. The CDR3, as DNA: TGTGCCAGCAGCTTAGAAGCGCTGCCGGCCTCCTACAATGAGCAGTTCTTC. Full variable domain (outside the CDR3, taken from reference TRBV7-9 and TRBJ2-1): DTGVSQNPRHKITKRGQNVTFRCDPISEHNRLYWYRQTLGQGPEFLTYFQNEAQLEKSRLLSDRFSAERPKGSFSTLEIQRTEQGDSAMYLCASSLEALPASYNEQFFGPGTRLTVL.

The V and J genes are TRBV4-3 and TRBJ1-4; unclear D gene. Germline CDR1 is LGHNA and CDR2 is YSLEER. This CDR3 spans 16 amino acids. Trimming shortened V by 0 bases and J by 6 bases, and 14 bases separated the two germline ends. The CDR3 loop is CASSQDRRSIHEKLFF. CDR3 sequence (DNA): TGCGCCAGCAGCCAAGATCGAAGGTCAATCCATGAAAAACTGTTTTTT.

V usage is TRBV28 and J usage is TRBJ2-5, with TRBD2 matching 16 bases. V gave up 6 bases and J gave up 9 bases; unmatched junction bases: 4. The CDR3 is 14 residues long. The germline V gene has CDR1 MDHEN and CDR2 SYDVKM. CDR3 in DNA: TGTGCCAGCAGCCCGGGGACTAGCGGGAGGGCCCAGTACTTC. Residues: CASSPGTSGRAQYF.

This clonotype was counted only a few times. The rearrangement links TRBV4-3 to TRBJ2-1, with D unresolved. V was shortened by 0 bases and J by 0 bases, with 9 bases between the two germline ends. Per the germline V gene, CDR1 is LGHNA and CDR2 is YSLEER. The CDR3 has 16 amino acids. The CDR3 sequence is CASSQERAISYNEQFF. In DNA form, the CDR3 reads TGCGCCAGCAGCCAAGAGCGTGCGATCTCCTACAATGAGCAGTTCTTC.

The chain couples TRBV29-1 to TRBJ2-3; TRBD2 might be the D (5 bases). The CDR3 contains 15 residues. Germline V gene sequence: CDR1 SQVTM, CDR2 ANQGSEA. Trimming stripped 0 bases from V and 4 bases from J, with 14 bases between. CDR3 residues: CSVEDPEGPADTQYF. As DNA, the CDR3 is TGCAGCGTTGAAGATCCCGAGGGCCCGGCAGATACGCAGTATTTT.

In its sample, this clonotype was seen a few times. The chain links TRBV6-2 or TRBV6-3 to TRBJ2-7; 11 nucleotides line up with TRBD1. Germline values: CDR1 MNHEY, CDR2 SVGEGT. This CDR3 is 14 amino acids long. With 6 bases clipped from V and 3 bases from J, the junction kept 4 bases outside the gene matches. CDR3 in DNA: TGTGCCAGCAGGCGGACAGGGGGCGTCTACGAGCAGTACTTC. Translated: CASRRTGGVYEQYF.

The rearrangement uses TRBV3-1 and TRBJ2-7, with D hard to call. The CDR3 loop spans 16 amino acids. Germline CDR1 LGHDT, CDR2 YNNKEL (reference sequence). The V and J ends lost 0 bases and 0 bases respectively, with 12 bases between them. The CDR3 DNA reads TGTGCCAGCAGCCAAGATTCGGCCAGAAGCTCCTACGAGCAGTACTTC. Translating it yields CASSQDSARSSYEQYF.

In this sample, this clonotype turned up many times. The chain combines TRBV20-1 with TRBJ2-5; 10 nucleotides match TRBD2. The CDR3 is made up of 16 amino acids. Germline values: CDR1 DFQATT, CDR2 SNEGSKA (reference sequence). The J segment lost 1 base and the V segment lost 0 bases, leaving 5 bases of the junction unmatched. The CDR3 sequence: CSARDEAGGPQETQYF. The CDR3 nucleotides read TGCAGTGCTAGAGATGAAGCGGGGGGGCCCCAAGAGACCCAGTACTTC.

This chain uses TRBV7-9 with TRBJ2-1; TRBD2 is a possible D gene (5 bases). Germline V gene lookup returns CDR1 SEHNR and CDR2 FQNEAQ (reference sequence). This CDR3 has 17 residues. Trimming took off 5 bases at V and 0 bases at J, with 17 bases between the two ends. The CDR3 nucleotides are TGTGCCAGCAGCGCCCGGCACGGGGAGCCCTCCTACAATGAGCAGTTCTTC. Amino acid sequence: CASSARHGEPSYNEQFF.

The chain joins TRBV6-4 to TRBJ2-5, with TRBD1 matching over 7 bases. Losses at the gene ends were 8 bases for V and 2 bases for J; bases not matched to a gene: 14. Germline V gene data show CDR1 as MRHNA and CDR2 as SNTAGT. The CDR3 has 16 residues. The CDR3 loop is CASHLEDRTCQETQYF. CDR3 coding DNA: TGTGCCAGCCATCTGGAGGACAGGACCTGTCAAGAGACCCAGTACTTC.

As regards this clonotype: An end of the junction does not agree with germline; a read error may underlie this. The rearrangement links TRBV7-9 to TRBJ1-2; possibly TRBD1 for D (6 bases). The CDR3 totals 15 residues. In germline, CDR1 is SEHNR, CDR2 FQNEAQ (reference sequence). DNA of the CDR3: TGTGCCAGCAGCTCCTCAACAGGGCCCTACTATGGCCACACCTTC. Its translation is CASSSSTGPYYGHTF.

This clonotype was counted a few times. V gene TRBV12-3 or TRBV12-4 combines with J gene TRBJ1-5; D remains unclear. The CDR3 totals 15 residues. V lost 3 bases and J lost 3, with 12 bases in between. CDR3 in amino acids: CASSFRRVDNQPQHF. Here the CDR3 DNA reads TGTGCCAGCAGTTTCCGGCGGGTAGACAATCAGCCCCAGCATTTT.

The gene calls are TRBV20-1 and TRBJ2-4; D unclear. Per germline, CDR1 DFQATT and CDR2 SNEGSKA (reference sequence). The CDR3 is made up of 14 amino acids. Deletions cut 1 base from V and 5 bases from J, with 12 bases between. The CDR3 region is CSARVWVGENIQYF. The CDR3 nucleotides read TGCAGTGCTAGAGTGTGGGTTGGAGAAAACATTCAGTACTTC.

As for this clonotype: An end of the junction differs from the germline gene, which may be a read error. The chain links TRBV6-6 to TRBJ2-5; no clear D. The J call is doubtful: the DNA matches TRBJ2-1 better. Germline loops: CDR1 MNHNY, CDR2 SVGAGI (reference sequence). The CDR3 contains 12 residues. The CDR3 bases are TGTGCCAGCAGTCACTCGGTCGGTGAGCAGTTCTTC. This sequence encodes CASSHSVGEQFF.

This clonotype was recorded a few times. The V and J genes are TRBV5-4 and TRBJ2-2, with 13 bases lining up with TRBD2. V gave up 2 bases and J gave up 8 bases; unmatched junction bases: 3. The CDR3 sequence is 15 residues long. Germline V gives CDR1 SGHNT, CDR2 YYREEE (reference sequence). CDR3 in amino acids: CASSLMGLAGGELFF. The DNA of the CDR3 is TGTGCCAGCAGCTTAATGGGACTAGCGGGAGGGGAGCTGTTTTTT. The full variable domain, its missing parts supplied by reference TRBV5-4 and TRBJ2-2, is ETGVTQSPTHLIKTRGQQVTLRCSSQSGHNTVSWYQQALGQGPQFIFQYYREEENGRGNFPPRFSGLQFPNYSSELNVNALELDDSALYLCASSLMGLAGGELFFGEGSRLTVL.

The chain uses TRBV14 and TRBJ1-4; no clear D gene. Germline CDR1 and CDR2: SGHDN and FVKESK. The CDR3 is 13 amino acids. Trimming pared 2 bases from V and 6 bases from J, leaving 7 bases between. CDR3 nucleotide sequence: TGTGCCAGCAGCCAATGGCGATATGAAAAACTGTTTTTT. It translates to CASSQWRYEKLFF.